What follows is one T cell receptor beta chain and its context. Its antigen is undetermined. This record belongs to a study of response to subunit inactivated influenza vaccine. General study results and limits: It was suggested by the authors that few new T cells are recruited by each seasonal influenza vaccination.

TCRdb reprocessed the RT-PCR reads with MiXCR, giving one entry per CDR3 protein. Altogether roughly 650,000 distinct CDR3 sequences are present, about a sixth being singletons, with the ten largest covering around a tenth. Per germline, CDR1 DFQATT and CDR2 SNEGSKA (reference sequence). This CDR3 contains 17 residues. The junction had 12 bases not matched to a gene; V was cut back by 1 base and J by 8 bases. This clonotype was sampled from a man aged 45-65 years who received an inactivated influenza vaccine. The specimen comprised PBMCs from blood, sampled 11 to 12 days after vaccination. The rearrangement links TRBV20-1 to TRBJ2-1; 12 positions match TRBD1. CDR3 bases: TGCAGTGCTAGAGCCGCCGGGACAGGGGGCGGGATTGATGAGCAGTTCTTC. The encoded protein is CSARAAGTGGGIDEQFF.